This T cell receptor (beta chain) was recovered during a study of cytomegalovirus exposure and HLA in healthy donors. Details on this clone: No antigen is known for it.

Findings and caveats of the study: There were some public TCRs occurring in many donors, but most TCR sequences were rare.

Here immunoSEQ multiplex PCR was the method, and the copy in TCRdb shows in-frame clones only, minus some. The data show more than 90,000 clones, 88% seen once. This sequence was found in a man between 18 and 35 years old in good health and CMV-seronegative. The sample was PBMCs.

The CDR3 protein is CASSLFQGVRNTEAFF. The CDR3 region has the DNA TGTGCCAGCAGCTTATTTCAGGGGGTACGGAACACTGAAGCTTTCTTT. The chain links TRBV11-3 to TRBJ1-1, with 7 bases identical to TRBD1. CDR1 and CDR2 from the germline V gene are SGHNT and YENEEA. This CDR3 comprises 16 residues. J lost 1 base, V lost 2 bases, and 7 bases had no gene match.